One sample yielded the 18 T cell receptor beta chains listed below, sequenced in a study of neurological immune-mediated disorders. One entry per CDR3 protein, called by TCRdb with MiXCR from the 5' RACE reads. Of approximately 65,000 distinct CDR3 sequences listed, approximately 5.1% are singletons. What was sequenced was PBMCs. All receptors derive from a human donor with multiple sclerosis. The donor label of this sample is uncertain.

This clonotype has just a few counts. The chain has TRBV20-1 and TRBJ1-5, with a possible D match to TRBD1 (5 bases). Germline assignment: CDR1 DFQATT and CDR2 SNEGSKA (reference sequence). CDR3 length equals 13 residues. V lost 5 bases and J lost 6, with 14 bases in between. The CDR3 reads CSALGGGGQPQHF. The CDR3 nucleotides read TGCAGTGCTCTGGGGGGGGGTGGTCAGCCCCAGCATTTT.

In this sample, this clonotype turned up many times. The chain uses TRBV4-1 and TRBJ2-7; TRBD2 aligns across 12 bases. This CDR3 is built from 18 residues. V trimming: 4 bases; J trimming: 3 bases; junction bases outside the gene matches: 13. Germline CDR1 and CDR2: MGHRA and YSYEKL. This CDR3 is CASSPSRSGLAGIYEQYF. Here the CDR3 DNA reads TGCGCCAGCAGCCCCTCTAGAAGCGGACTAGCGGGAATCTACGAGCAGTACTTC.

In this sample, this clonotype turned up many times. The chain combines TRBV5-1 with TRBJ2-2, with TRBD1 matching over 11 bases. The CDR3 totals 16 residues. The trim removed 5 bases at V and 4 bases at J, leaving 7 bases unmatched. Germline CDR1 and CDR2: SGHRS and YFSETQ. The CDR3 DNA reads TGCGCCAGCAGGCGCGCCGGGACAGGGGGCACCGGGGAGCTGTTTTTT. Its protein is CASRRAGTGGTGELFF.

In its sample, this clonotype was seen many times. The V gene is TRBV6-6, the J gene TRBJ1-3; no clear D gene. Germline V CDR1 and CDR2: MNHNY, SVGAGI (reference sequence). This CDR3 is built from 14 residues. Between the trimmed V and J ends, which lost 7 bases and 2 bases, there was a span of 12 bases. The CDR3: CASKAGTAGNTIYF. DNA of the CDR3: TGTGCCAGCAAGGCAGGAACTGCTGGAAACACCATATATTTT.

V usage is TRBV18 and J usage is TRBJ2-7; the D gene is possibly TRBD1 (6 bases). Germline values: CDR1 KGHSH, CDR2 LQKENI. The CDR3 is 14 amino acids. Trimming stripped 0 bases from V and 2 bases from J, with 8 bases between. Written as DNA, the CDR3 is TGTGCCAGCTCACCACCGGACAGCACCTACGAGCAGTACTTC. It yields the protein CASSPPDSTYEQYF.

This clonotype was detected ten times or more. V usage is TRBV5-5 and J usage is TRBJ1-6; perhaps TRBD1 as D (6 bases). Looked up from germline, CDR1 is SGHKS and CDR2 is YYEKEE (reference sequence). The CDR3 has 15 residues. V lost 3 bases to trimming and J lost 7 bases, with 14 bases between them. CDR3 loop: CASSSTGWGNSPLHF. The CDR3 nucleotides read TGTGCCAGCAGCTCGACAGGTTGGGGGAATTCACCCCTCCACTTT. Full variable domain (missing parts from reference TRBV5-5 and TRBJ1-6): DAGVTQSPTHLIKTRGQQVTLRCSPISGHKSVSWYQQVLGQGPQFIFQYYEKEERGRGNFPDRFSARQFPNYSSELNVNALLLGDSALYLCASSSTGWGNSPLHFGNGTRLTVT.

This clonotype was detected many times. V gene TRBV3-1 combines with J gene TRBJ2-5; D not certain. V shed 0 bases and J shed 5 bases, with 13 bases lying between them. The CDR3 covers 15 residues. The germline gives CDR1 LGHDT, CDR2 YNNKEL (reference sequence). The CDR3: CASSQDVGVGETQYF. DNA of the CDR3: TGTGCCAGCAGCCAAGATGTCGGAGTGGGGGAGACCCAGTACTTC.

Ten or more counts support this clonotype. The J gene is TRBJ2-1, the V gene TRBV7-9; D is ambiguous. Trimming stripped 0 bases from V and 6 bases from J, with 3 bases between. There are 12 residues in the CDR3. Per germline, CDR1 SEHNR and CDR2 FQNEAQ (reference sequence). CDR3 loop: CASSLASNEQFF. The CDR3 DNA is TGTGCCAGCAGCTTAGCATCCAATGAGCAGTTCTTC. Full variable domain (rest looked up from reference TRBV7-9 and TRBJ2-1): DTGVSQNPRHKITKRGQNVTFRCDPISEHNRLYWYRQTLGQGPEFLTYFQNEAQLEKSRLLSDRFSAERPKGSFSTLEIQRTEQGDSAMYLCASSLASNEQFFGPGTRLTVL.

This clonotype has at least ten counts. The chain carries TRBV18 and TRBJ2-2; 7 nucleotides match TRBD1. CDR1 is KGHSH and CDR2 is LQKENI in the germline V gene. The CDR3 sequence is 17 residues long. With V trimmed by 3 bases and J by 2 bases, 9 bases remained unmatched. The CDR3: CASSPSSGTVNTGELFF. In DNA, the CDR3 is TGTGCCAGCTCACCCAGCTCCGGGACAGTCAACACCGGGGAGCTGTTTTTT. The whole variable domain, remainder taken from reference TRBV18 and TRBJ2-2, is NAGVMQNPRHLVRRRGQEARLRCSPMKGHSHVYWYRQLPEEGLKFMVYLQKENIIDESGMPKERFSAEFPKEGPSILRIQQVVRGDSAAYFCASSPSSGTVNTGELFFGEGSRLTVL.

This clonotype occurred many times. The chain uses TRBV5-1 and TRBJ1-1; 9 nucleotides align to TRBD1. Germline lookup yields CDR1 SGHRS and CDR2 YFSETQ. V dropped 4 bases and J dropped 0; count of bases not matched to a gene: 4. The CDR3 length is 15 residues. CDR3 sequence: CASSRDRVMNTEAFF. CDR3 sequence (DNA): TGCGCCAGCAGCAGGGACAGGGTGATGAACACTGAAGCTTTCTTT.

In this sample, this clonotype turned up many times. The chain joins TRBV3-1 to TRBJ1-4; D is uncertain. Per the germline V gene, CDR1 is LGHDT and CDR2 is YNNKEL (reference sequence). This CDR3 has 12 residues. The V and J ends lost 1 base and 8 bases respectively, with 5 bases between them. This chain's CDR3 is CASSQGREKLFF. Here the CDR3 DNA reads TGTGCCAGCAGCCAAGGAAGGGAAAAACTGTTTTTT. The full variable domain, rest sourced from reference TRBV3-1 and TRBJ1-4, is DTAVSQTPKYLVTQMGNDKSIKCEQNLGHDTMYWYKQDSKKFLKIMFSYNNKELIINETVPNRFSPKSPDKAHLNLHINSLELGDSAVYFCASSQGREKLFFGSGTQLSVL.

Judged by abundance, this clonotype is medium-sized. The chain employs TRBV5-1 and TRBJ2-5; D unresolved. The CDR3 length is 14 residues. V lost 3 bases and J lost 6, with 15 bases in between. CDR1 and CDR2 from the germline V gene are SGHRS and YFSETQ. Here the CDR3 reads CASSSGDIAQTQYF. DNA for the CDR3: TGCGCCAGCAGCTCCGGAGACATCGCTCAGACCCAGTACTTC. Together with reference TRBV5-1 and TRBJ2-5, the CDR3 gives the full variable domain: KAGVTQTPRYLIKTRGQQVTLSCSPISGHRSVSWYQQTPGQGLQFLFEYFSETQRNKGNFPGRFSGRQFSNSRSEMNVSTLELGDSALYLCASSSGDIAQTQYFGPGTRLLVL.

The table lists this clonotype with many counts. This sequence joins TRBV20-1 and TRBJ2-1, with D possibly TRBD2 on 7 matching bases. Trimming left V 6 bases short and J 6 bases short, with 18 bases between. Germline values: CDR1 DFQATT, CDR2 SNEGSKA (reference sequence). This CDR3 has 14 amino acids. CDR3 nucleotide sequence: TGCAGTGCCCCAGGGGCGGGGGAAGGCAATGAGCAGTTCTTC. Translated: CSAPGAGEGNEQFF.

This clonotype appeared many times. The chain links TRBV6-5 to TRBJ1-2; D gene ambiguous. Trimming removed 6 bases from V and 3 bases from J, with 17 bases in between. CDR1 is MNHEY, CDR2 SVGAGI, per germline. CDR3 length: 15 amino acids. The CDR3 bases are TGTGCCAGCAGCGCAGGAGCCCGTCGGGACTATGGCTACACCTTC. Its translation is CASSAGARRDYGYTF.

The V gene is TRBV29-1, the J gene TRBJ1-1; TRBD1 might be the D (5 bases). Germline CDR1 SQVTM, CDR2 ANQGSEA. The germline V and J ends were trimmed by 7 bases and 0 bases, with 12 bases remaining between them. This CDR3 contains 13 residues. CDR3 protein: CSALGGMNTEAFF. The CDR3 nucleotides are TGCAGCGCCCTCGGGGGAATGAACACTGAAGCTTTCTTT.

Note on this clonotype: A much more abundant neighbour one base away suggests this may be a read error. This chain connects TRBV5-1 to TRBJ2-1, with a weak D call TRBD2 (6 bases). The length of the CDR3 is 14 residues. Germline V gene data show CDR1 as SGHRS and CDR2 as YFSETQ. The CDR3 bases are TGCGCCGGCAGCTTGGCCGGAGGGTTGAATGAGCAGTTCTTC. This codes for CAGSLAGGLNEQFF.

This clonotype was seen more than once but under ten times. The chain has TRBV20-1 and TRBJ2-5, with D tentatively TRBD2 (6 bases). CDR3 length: 14 residues. In germline, CDR1 is DFQATT, CDR2 SNEGSKA (reference sequence). The V gene lost 3 bases and the J gene lost 2 bases, with 13 bases spanning the gap. The CDR3 coding sequence is TGCAGTGCTAGGCCGGGGACTTTGCAAGAGACCCAGTACTTC. This translates into CSARPGTLQETQYF.

This clonotype was recorded at least ten times. This chain joins TRBV20-1 and TRBJ2-2; maybe TRBD1 (6 bases). The CDR3 runs to 15 residues. V was cut by 2 bases and J by 3 bases, with 13 bases left in between. Germline CDR1 and CDR2: DFQATT and SNEGSKA (reference sequence). CDR3 amino acids: CSARFRTEHTGELFF. CDR3 sequence (DNA): TGCAGTGCTAGATTCCGGACAGAGCACACCGGGGAGCTGTTTTTT.